The 8 T cell receptor beta chains below were found in one sample sequenced in a study of long-term antiretroviral therapy in people with HIV. An immunoSEQ assay, version v3.0, was performed at survey level. Sequencing used immunoSEQ multiplex PCR; TCRdb keeps in-frame clones, though not all of them. The table includes tens of thousands of clones, 94% detected once. Sequencing used unsorted PBMCs, obtained 7.3 to 7.5 years after starting antiretroviral therapy. These receptors were collected from a man aged 50 or older with HIV.

Here the CDR3 DNA reads TGTGCCAGCAGTTTTCCGGGACAGCCCCAGCATTTT. Translating gives CASSFPGQPQHF. The chain recombines TRBV27 with TRBJ1-5, with D hard to call. V was cut by 3 bases and J by 7 bases, with 7 bases left in between. CDR1 and CDR2 (germline): MNHEY, SMNVEV (reference sequence). This CDR3 is 12 amino acids long.

This rearrangement joins TRBV5-6 to TRBJ2-3; D is perhaps TRBD1 (5 bases). The V gene lost 3 bases and the J gene lost 0 bases, with 14 bases spanning the gap. CDR1 SGHDT and CDR2 YYEEEE come from the germline V gene. This CDR3 is 16 amino acids long. CDR3 amino acids: CASSSKMGLSTDTQYF. The CDR3 DNA reads as TGTGCCAGCAGCTCGAAAATGGGGCTTAGCACAGATACGCAGTATTTT.

The V and J genes are TRBV7-6 and TRBJ1-5; D is unclear. This CDR3 contains 13 residues. Germline lookup yields CDR1 SGHVS and CDR2 FNYEAQ. The V and J ends lost 0 bases and 5 bases respectively, with 5 bases between them. The CDR3 spells CASSLAQDQPQHF. CDR3 nucleotides: TGTGCCAGCAGCTTAGCTCAGGATCAGCCCCAGCATTTT.

The chain recombines TRBV5-1 with TRBJ1-1; 7 bases align to TRBD1. The CDR3 is made up of 14 amino acids. The V gene end was trimmed by 0 bases and the J gene end by 6 bases; junction bases not matched to a gene: 5. Germline lookup yields CDR1 SGHRS and CDR2 YFSETQ. CDR3 sequence reads: CASSLATGDAEAFF. For the CDR3, the DNA is TGCGCCAGCAGCTTGGCCACAGGGGATGCTGAAGCTTTCTTT. The whole variable domain, remainder taken from reference TRBV5-1 and TRBJ1-1, is KAGVTQTPRYLIKTRGQQVTLSCSPISGHRSVSWYQQTPGQGLQFLFEYFSETQRNKGNFPGRFSGRQFSNSRSEMNVSTLELGDSALYLCASSLATGDAEAFFGQGTRLTVV.

CDR3 nucleotide sequence: TGTGCCACCAGGACTGGAGATACGCAGTATTTT. It codes for CATRTGDTQYF. The rearrangement uses TRBV15 and TRBJ2-3, with D hard to call. Germline CDR1 LNHNV, CDR2 YYDKDF (reference sequence). V gave up 6 bases and J gave up 5 bases, with 6 bases separating them. The CDR3 is 11 residues long.

This chain joins TRBV5-4 and TRBJ1-2; D possibly corresponds to TRBD1 (5 bases). The CDR3 consists of 13 residues. Deletions cut 3 bases from V and 8 bases from J, with 14 bases between. Germline V gene data show CDR1 as SGHNT and CDR2 as YYREEE (reference sequence). The chain's CDR3 is CASSSIRGEGYTF. Here the CDR3 DNA reads TGTGCCAGCAGCTCCATTAGGGGCGAGGGCTACACCTTC.

J is TRBJ2-7 and V is TRBV5-1, with TRBD2 matching 9 bases. The CDR3 length is 15 residues. Germline V lookup: CDR1 SGHRS, CDR2 YFSETQ. V was clipped by 0 bases and J by 3 bases; unmatched bases: 4. CDR3 protein: CASSLGLAGNYEQYF. The CDR3 DNA follows: TGCGCCAGCAGCTTGGGCCTAGCGGGGAACTACGAGCAGTACTTC.

This clone came up once. V is TRBV7-2 and J is TRBJ2-7; tentative D call: TRBD1 (6 bases). Germline CDR1 reads SGHTA; CDR2 reads FQGNSA. V dropped 2 bases and J dropped 2 bases, with 10 bases sitting between them. The CDR3 loop spans 14 amino acids. The chain's CDR3 is CASSLSRDTYEQYF. The CDR3 DNA follows: TGTGCCAGCAGCTTAAGTCGGGACACCTACGAGCAGTACTTC.